The TCR beta chain described here comes from a study of T-cell reconstitution after alpha-beta-depleted transplantation in children. Preparation of the TCRbeta library was carried out with unique molecular identifiers. TCRdb analysed the PCR reads with MiXCR anew, one entry per CDR3 protein. The data hold almost 250,000 distinct CDR3 sequences, with under 30% observed a single time. Study-wide findings and caveats: Counts and diversity of T cells one year after transplant came mostly from newly produced T cells. Alpha-beta T cells present about two months after transplant were reported to originate from several hundred expanded graft clones.

Germline CDR1 and CDR2: MNHNS and SASEGT. The J segment lost 5 bases and the V segment lost 6 bases, leaving 6 bases of the junction unmatched. The CDR3 covers 14 residues. Ten or more counts support this clonotype. Its matching antigen is unknown. The receptor comes from a girl aged 2-10 years with Fanconi anemia, due to receive a stem cell transplant. This sequence joins TRBV6-1 and TRBJ2-7, with TRBD1 matching 11 bases. The sequencing used PBMCs, collected before TCRalphabeta/CD19-depleted stem cell transplant. DNA for the CDR3: TGTGCCAGCAGCCCCGGGACAGGGGGTCACGAGCAGTACTTC. Amino acids: CASSPGTGGHEQYF.